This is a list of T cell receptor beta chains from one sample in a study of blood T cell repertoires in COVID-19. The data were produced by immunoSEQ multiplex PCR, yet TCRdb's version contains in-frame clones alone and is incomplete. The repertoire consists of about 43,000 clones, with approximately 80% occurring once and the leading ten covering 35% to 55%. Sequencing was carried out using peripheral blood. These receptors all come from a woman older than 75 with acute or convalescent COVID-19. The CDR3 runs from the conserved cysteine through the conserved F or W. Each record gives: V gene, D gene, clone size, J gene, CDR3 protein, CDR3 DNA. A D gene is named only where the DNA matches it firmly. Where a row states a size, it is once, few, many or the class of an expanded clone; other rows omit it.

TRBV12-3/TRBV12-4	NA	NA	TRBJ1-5	CASSFERDQPQHF	TGTGCCAGCAGTTTCGAGAGGGATCAGCCCCAGCATTTT
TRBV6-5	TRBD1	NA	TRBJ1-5	CASTETGPNQPQHF	TGTGCCAGCACCGAGACAGGGCCCAATCAGCCCCAGCATTTT
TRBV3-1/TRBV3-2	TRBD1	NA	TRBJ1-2	CASSPPVRQGARGYTF	TGTGCCAGCAGCCCTCCGGTGCGACAGGGGGCCCGCGGCTACACCTTC
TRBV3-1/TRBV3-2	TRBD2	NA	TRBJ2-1	CASSRSGGGNEQFF	TGTGCCAGCAGCCGGAGCGGGGGAGGGAATGAGCAGTTCTTC
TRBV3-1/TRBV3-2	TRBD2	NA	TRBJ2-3	CASSQDRFGLGFPDTQYF	TGTGCCAGCAGCCAAGATCGGTTCGGACTAGGTTTCCCAGATACGCAGTATTTT
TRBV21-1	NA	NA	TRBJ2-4	CAITDRTLAKNIQYF	TGTGCCATAACAGACAGAACACTAGCCAAAAACATTCAGTACTTC
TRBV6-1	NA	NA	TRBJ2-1	CASSDSASPYNEQFF	TGTGCCAGCAGTGATAGCGCTAGTCCCTACAATGAGCAGTTCTTC
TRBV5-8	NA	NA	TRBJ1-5	CASSLALTNQPQHF	TGTGCCAGCAGCTTGGCCCTAACCAATCAGCCCCAGCATTTT
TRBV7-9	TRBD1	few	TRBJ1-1	CASSSTGGRTEAFF	TGTGCCAGCAGCTCCACAGGGGGGAGGACTGAAGCTTTCTTT
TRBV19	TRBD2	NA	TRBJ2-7	CASSTLAGGLYEQYF	TGTGCCAGTAGTACCCTCGCGGGGGGGTTATACGAGCAGTACTTC
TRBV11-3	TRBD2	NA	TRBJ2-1	CASSLEILAGGFNEQFF	TGTGCCAGCAGCTTAGAAATTCTAGCGGGGGGATTCAATGAGCAGTTCTTC